This TCR beta chain is drawn from a study of T cells after yellow fever vaccination. This clonotype was seen at least ten times. TCRdb processed the 5' RACE reads anew with MiXCR; each CDR3 protein has one entry. The data show about 30,000 distinct CDR3 sequences, around 4.3% seen once. Source: CD8+ T cells sorted from PBMCs, taken 5 days after the yellow fever booster vaccination. This sequence originates from a young man who received the YFV17D yellow fever vaccine.

CDR3 loop: CASSEQEVSTEAFF. The CDR3 DNA follows: TGTGCCAGCAGTGAACAGGAAGTGAGTACTGAAGCTTTCTTT. This rearrangement joins TRBV27 to TRBJ1-1; D may be TRBD1 (5 bases). The V and J ends lost 5 bases and 5 bases respectively, with 15 bases between them. Germline V gives CDR1 MNHEY, CDR2 SMNVEV (reference sequence). This CDR3 is 14 amino acids long.